This T cell receptor (beta chain) was recorded in a study of shared T cell receptors in the human thymus. Profiled with immunoSEQ multiplex PCR; TCRdb holds only in-frame clones, not every one. Of 540,000 or so clones in the sample, around 82% were seen once. After removal of 3 bases from V and 0 bases from J, the junction contained 5 bases not matched to a gene. There are 17 residues in the CDR3. Germline CDR1 and CDR2: SGHDT and YYEEEE. A further study also used this sample, focusing on human thymus T cells. That paper notes: Corrective surgery for congenital heart defects was being performed on the healthy Finnish infants who served as donors. Resections were taken during corrective heart surgery, and the thymus tissue came from these. Biased V and J segment usage appeared in thymus and peripheral blood. Unrelated people showed highly overlapping thymic repertoires, related research reported.

V usage is TRBV5-6 and J usage is TRBJ2-1; 11 bases align to TRBD2. Sequencing used thymocytes. This TCR was sampled from a boy in the first two years of life with a congenital heart defect. The CDR3 sequence is CASSSGGLAVSYNEQFF. CDR3 DNA: TGTGCCAGCAGCTCCGGGGGACTAGCGGTCTCCTACAATGAGCAGTTCTTC.